The 29 T cell receptor beta chains reported below all come from one sample, sequenced in a study of tumor-infiltrating lymphocytes in glioblastoma multiforme. TCR beta libraries were built from RNA through three nested multiplex PCR rounds using modified ARM-PCR. TCRdb called the multiplex PCR reads again in MiXCR, with one record for every CDR3 protein. The sample contains 8,000 to 10,000 distinct CDR3 sequences, approximately 65% of which appear only once. Sample: brain tumor tissue. These receptors were obtained from a male donor with glioblastoma.

V gene TRBV10-3 combines with J gene TRBJ2-6, with 7 nucleotides matching TRBD1. V was pared by 7 bases and J by 0 bases, with 12 bases of the junction left unmatched. This CDR3 has 18 amino acids. CDR1 ENHRY and CDR2 SYGVKD come from the germline V gene. The CDR3 is CAINGWRQGHSGANVLTF. CDR3 bases: TGTGCCATCAACGGATGGAGACAGGGACACTCTGGGGCCAACGTCCTGACTTTC.

Ten or more counts support this clonotype. The CDR3 DNA sequence: TGCGCCAGCAGCGACGCGCGTGTAGCCAAAAACATTCAGTACTTC. Translation gives CASSDARVAKNIQYF. The chain carries TRBV5-1 and TRBJ2-4; D call uncertain. This CDR3 is 15 amino acids long. The germline V gene has CDR1 SGHRS and CDR2 YFSETQ. Trimming stripped 4 bases from V and 0 bases from J, with 11 bases between. The entire variable domain, with the rest obtained from reference TRBV5-1 and TRBJ2-4, is as follows: KAGVTQTPRYLIKTRGQQVTLSCSPISGHRSVSWYQQTPGQGLQFLFEYFSETQRNKGNFPGRFSGRQFSNSRSEMNVSTLELGDSALYLCASSDARVAKNIQYFGAGTRLSVL.

Points on this clonotype: This may be a read error, as it is one base from a much larger clone. Without the conserved terminal phenylalanine or tryptophan, this CDR3 likely stems from a read error. V gene TRBV2 combines with J gene TRBJ2-2, with 8 bases fitting TRBD1. The V gene end was trimmed by 7 bases and the J gene end by 4 bases; junction bases not matched to a gene: 5. The length of the CDR3 is 14 residues. The V gene's germline CDR1 is SNHLY and CDR2 FYNNEI. CDR3 sequence reads: CASNDRGSTGELFV. CDR3 sequence (DNA): TGTGCCAGCAACGACAGGGGCTCCACCGGGGAGCTGTTTGTT.

The V call is TRBV11-2, the J call TRBJ2-3, with 10 bases identical to TRBD2. Losses at the gene ends were 4 bases for V and 1 base for J; bases not matched to a gene: 17. This CDR3 has 20 amino acids. Germline CDR1 and CDR2: SGHAT and FQNNGV. The DNA of the CDR3 is TGTGCCAGCAGCTCCCCGAGGAGCGGGAGGGCCGGTGGGGGCACAGATACGCAGTATTTT. Translation gives CASSSPRSGRAGGGTDTQYF.

The V and J genes are TRBV11-2 and TRBJ2-7; D gene unclear. The germline gives CDR1 SGHAT, CDR2 FQNNGV. The V end was cut by 5 bases, the J end by 9 bases, with 17 bases between. The length of the CDR3 is 13 residues. The CDR3 reads CASSAPPPHVQYF. The CDR3 DNA is TGTGCCAGCAGCGCCCCGCCCCCCCACGTGCAGTACTTC.

As to this clonotype: This CDR3 is missing its conserved last phenylalanine or tryptophan, likely due to a read error. V usage is TRBV20-1 and J usage is TRBJ2-3; the match to TRBD1 covers 9 bases. This CDR3 contains 15 residues. The V segment lost 3 bases and the J segment 1 base; nucleotides outside the gene matches: 5. Germline CDR1 DFQATT, CDR2 SNEGSKA (reference sequence). The CDR3 is CSASRTGDCTDTQYL. The CDR3 DNA reads as TGCAGTGCTAGTAGGACAGGGGATTGCACAGATACGCAGTATCTT.

The table lists this clonotype with many counts. The gene calls are TRBV19 and TRBJ2-7; TRBD2 matches 11 bases. The CDR3 sequence is 15 residues long. Germline assignment: CDR1 LNHDA and CDR2 SQIVND (reference sequence). With 7 bases clipped from V and 4 bases from J, the junction kept 9 bases outside the gene matches. CDR3 bases: TGTGCCAGTACCCTGGGGTCTAGCGGGAGGTACGAGCAGTACTTC. Translation: CASTLGSSGRYEQYF.

This clonotype was seen repeatedly, ten times or more. At one boundary the junction diverges from the germline segment, which might be a read error. The rearrangement joins TRBV7-9 to TRBJ2-3; D could derive from TRBD1 or TRBD2 (6 bases each). The V gene's germline CDR1 is SEHNR and CDR2 FQNEAQ (reference sequence). This CDR3 region has 18 residues. Here the CDR3 DNA reads TGTGCCAGCAGCTTACCACTCGAGACGTGGGGGGACACAGATATGCAGTATTTT. This encodes CASSLPLETWGDTDMQYF. The full variable domain, its missing parts supplied by reference TRBV7-9 and TRBJ2-3, is DTGVSQNPRHKITKRGQNVTFRCDPISEHNRLYWYRQTLGQGPEFLTYFQNEAQLEKSRLLSDRFSAERPKGSFSTLEIQRTEQGDSAMYLCASSLPLETWGDTDMQYFGPGTRLTVL.

On this clonotype: The CDR3 does not end in the conserved phenylalanine or tryptophan, so this is likely a read error. V and J are TRBV12-3 or TRBV12-4 and TRBJ1-5, with TRBD1 matching 7 bases. The J segment lost 4 bases and the V segment lost 8 bases, leaving 8 bases of the junction unmatched. This CDR3 region has 14 residues. CDR3 DNA: TGTGCCAGCTGTTCACAGGGGCCTAATCAGCCCCAGCATCTT. This gives the protein CASCSQGPNQPQHL.

This clonotype was seen just once. The V gene is TRBV20-1, the J gene TRBJ2-1, with D possibly TRBD1 on 5 matching bases. The CDR3 runs 14 residues. Germline lookup yields CDR1 DFQATT and CDR2 SNEGSKA (reference sequence). CDR3 protein: CDVRDEAGLYEQFF. The DNA for the CDR3 is TGCGATGTTAGAGATGAGGCAGGGCTATATGAGCAGTTCTTC.

Details on this clonotype: The junction does not match germline at one end; this may be a read error. V is TRBV6-1 and J is TRBJ1-2; D is unclear. The germline V gene encodes CDR1 MNHNS and CDR2 SASEGT. This CDR3 region has 15 residues. The CDR3 region has the DNA TGTGCCAGCTGTGAAACTGAGGGCTTATGGTGTGGCTACACCTTC. Its protein product is CASCETEGLWCGYTF.

This chain joins TRBV12-3 or TRBV12-4 and TRBJ1-5; 7 bases map to TRBD1. The CDR3 contains 13 residues. V lost 6 bases, J lost 6 bases, and 5 bases stayed unmatched. The CDR3 nucleotides are TGTGCCAGCAGCCAGGGGGTTAGTCAGCCCCAGCATTTT. Its protein is CASSQGVSQPQHF.

CDR3 DNA: TGTGCCATCATGGACGATACGCAGTATTTT. It is translated as CAIMDDTQYF. The genes are TRBV10-3 and TRBJ2-3, with D unclear. V lost 7 bases, J lost 6 bases, and 5 bases lay in between. From germline, CDR1 is ENHRY and CDR2 SYGVKD. The CDR3 is 10 residues long.

On this clonotype: Likely a read error: the CDR3 ends without its conserved phenylalanine or tryptophan. The rearrangement uses TRBV6-6 and TRBJ2-3; D is unresolved. From germline, CDR1 is MNHNY and CDR2 SVGAGI (reference sequence). The V end was cut by 6 bases, the J end by 7 bases, with 23 bases between. The CDR3 is 16 residues long. CDR3 DNA: TGTGCCAGCAGCTCCGTTTGGGCCGGTAGCACGAATACGCAGTATTCT. Translated: CASSSVWAGSTNTQYS.

V is TRBV29-1 and J is TRBJ1-2; unclear D gene. Trimming took 6 bases from V and 7 from J, leaving 18 bases between them. The CDR3 runs 13 residues. Germline assignment: CDR1 SQVTM and CDR2 ANQGSEA. In nucleotides, the CDR3 is TGCAGCGTGCGGGGTCCCCCCGGGAGTGGCTACACCTTC. Its protein product is CSVRGPPGSGYTF.

This clonotype turned up a few times. A much larger clone lies a single base off, so this may be a read error. This chain links TRBV20-1 with TRBJ2-1; no firm D call. The CDR3 loop spans 11 amino acids. Germline V CDR1 and CDR2: DFQATT, SNEGSKA (reference sequence). The CDR3 coding sequence is TGCGGTGCGACAAAGGACAATGAGCAGTTCTTC. It is translated as CGATKDNEQFF.

This clonotype has just one count. V is TRBV11-2 and J is TRBJ1-5; possible D gene TRBD1, 5 bases. The germline V and J ends were trimmed by 5 bases and 4 bases, with 9 bases remaining between them. CDR1 is SGHAT, CDR2 FQNNGV, per germline. There are 13 residues in the CDR3. The CDR3 here is CASSARVNQPQHF. CDR3 DNA sequence: TGTGCCAGCAGCGCCAGGGTTAATCAGCCCCAGCATTTT.

The chain recombines TRBV5-6 with TRBJ1-2; 7 positions agree with TRBD1. CDR1 and CDR2 (germline): SGHDT, YYEEEE. V dropped 4 bases and J dropped 4; count of bases not matched to a gene: 7. CDR3 size: 14 residues. The CDR3 loop reads CASSPAGQIYGYTF. As DNA, the CDR3 is TGTGCCAGCAGCCCTGCGGGACAGATCTATGGCTACACCTTC.

On this clonotype: In this CDR3 the conserved last residue, phenylalanine or tryptophan, is missing, so a read error is likely. The chain has TRBV20-1 and TRBJ2-4; 10 nucleotides agree with TRBD1. The CDR3 covers 19 residues. Germline V gene lookup returns CDR1 DFQATT and CDR2 SNEGSKA (reference sequence). The CDR3 DNA follows: TGTAGTGCTAGAGACCCGGACAGGGGGATTCGGAAGGCCAAAAACATTCAGTACGTC. Translated: CSARDPDRGIRKAKNIQYV.

The V call is TRBV11-3, the J call TRBJ2-3, with D uncertain. The J call is in doubt because the DNA end fits TRBJ1-5 better. The CDR3 is made up of 12 amino acids. In germline, CDR1 is SGHNT, CDR2 YENEEA. The CDR3 loop is CASSQNTDTQHF. CDR3 nucleotides: TGTGCCAGCAGCCAAAACACAGATACGCAGCATTTT.

The rearrangement links TRBV6-2 or TRBV6-3 to TRBJ2-6, with 7 positions matching TRBD1. Trimming took 2 bases from V and 2 from J; bases not matched to a gene: 12. Germline V lookup: CDR1 MNHEY, CDR2 SVGEGT. This CDR3 region has 19 residues. The CDR3 DNA follows: TGTGCCAGCAGTTACCCCGACCCTCGGACAGGTCCTGGGGCCAACGTCCTGACTTTC. Protein: CASSYPDPRTGPGANVLTF.

In the case of this clonotype: No conserved phenylalanine or tryptophan is present at the end of the CDR3, so a read error is the likely explanation. This chain joins TRBV5-4 and TRBJ1-6, with D perhaps matching TRBD1 (5 bases). The CDR3 totals 16 residues. Germline V lookup: CDR1 SGHNT, CDR2 YYREEE (reference sequence). The CDR3 region has the DNA TGTGCCAGCAGCGAGTCAGGGAGGTCCTATATTTCACCCCTCCACTGT. Translated: CASSESGRSYISPLHC.

The chain couples TRBV4-2 to TRBJ2-2; the D gene is possibly TRBD1 (5 bases). CDR1 is LGHNA, CDR2 YNFKEQ, per germline. This CDR3 contains 15 residues. Trimming cost V 3 bases and J 2 bases, with 10 bases left between them. In DNA, the CDR3 is TGTGCCAGCAGCCAGGGTGACAGTAACACCGGGGAGCTGTTTTTT. Residues: CASSQGDSNTGELFF.

The V call is TRBV20-1, the J call TRBJ2-3; D is possibly TRBD1 or TRBD2 (5 bases each). Germline V gene data show CDR1 as DFQATT and CDR2 as SNEGSKA (reference sequence). Trimming cost V 5 bases and J 5 bases, with 20 bases left between them. The length of the CDR3 is 15 residues. CDR3 sequence (DNA): TGCAGTGCTGGAACTAACGGGGACCTCATAGATACGCAGTATTTT. This sequence encodes CSAGTNGDLIDTQYF.

Comments on this clonotype: Compared with germline, one end of the junction differs, possibly owing to a read error. V is TRBV6-6 and J is TRBJ2-7; no clear D gene. This CDR3 has 12 residues. Germline CDR1 and CDR2: MNHNY and SVGAGI (reference sequence). CDR3 residues: CASNYTYYEQYF. DNA for the CDR3: TGTGCCAGCAATTACACTTACTACGAACAGTACTTC.

The sample holds many counts of this clonotype. This chain links TRBV29-1 with TRBJ2-5, with TRBD2 as a possible D gene (6 bases). V lost 7 bases, J lost 7 bases, and 13 bases lay in between. Germline values: CDR1 SQVTM, CDR2 ANQGSEA. The CDR3 is 11 amino acids. CDR3 sequence (DNA): TGCAGCGGCCATGCCGGGGGGACCCAGTACTTC. This codes for CSGHAGGTQYF.

The V gene is TRBV20-1, the J gene TRBJ2-7; perhaps TRBD1 as D (5 bases). Trimming removed 2 bases from V and 6 bases from J, with 23 bases in between. The CDR3 is 16 amino acids. Looked up from germline, CDR1 is DFQATT and CDR2 is SNEGSKA (reference sequence). CDR3 in amino acids: CSARLTQGVLLGEQYF. The CDR3 bases are TGCAGTGCTAGATTGACACAAGGGGTTTTGTTGGGCGAGCAGTACTTC.

This clonotype qualifies as medium-sized. This chain links TRBV10-3 with TRBJ1-1; the D is unclear. With 3 bases removed from V and 3 bases from J, the gap between germline ends came to 5 bases. The CDR3 covers 12 residues. The V gene's germline CDR1 is ENHRY and CDR2 SYGVKD. CDR3 loop: CAISDLDTEAFF. In DNA form, the CDR3 reads TGTGCCATCAGTGATCTCGACACTGAAGCTTTCTTT.

This clonotype was counted ten times or more. The V and J genes are TRBV7-9 and TRBJ2-1; D gene uncertain. V gave up 5 bases and J gave up 1 base, with 6 bases separating them. Germline values: CDR1 SEHNR, CDR2 FQNEAQ (reference sequence). The CDR3 length is 13 residues. CDR3 nucleotide sequence: TGTGCCAGCAGCCCCCGTTCCTACAATGAGCAGTTCTTC. Translation gives CASSPRSYNEQFF. The full variable domain, its missing parts supplied by reference TRBV7-9 and TRBJ2-1, is DTGVSQNPRHKITKRGQNVTFRCDPISEHNRLYWYRQTLGQGPEFLTYFQNEAQLEKSRLLSDRFSAERPKGSFSTLEIQRTEQGDSAMYLCASSPRSYNEQFFGPGTRLTVL.